This T cell receptor beta chain was sequenced for a study of vaccination effects on CD4 cells after COVID-19. The overall study: Median timing of post-vaccine samples was 72 days after the second dose.

The table lists this clone with a count of one. What it recognizes is unknown. Only in-frame clones appear in the TCRdb table, and some are missing; sequencing was by immunoSEQ multiplex PCR. Of around 69,000 clones listed, about 67% were seen once; the top ten hold about 1.6%. With the ViraFEST assay, the study expanded antigen-specific CD4+ T cells using viral peptide pools, then sequenced them. CD4+ T cells were isolated after around 10 days of culture. Each person got two doses of an mRNA SARS-CoV-2 vaccine, BNT162b2 or mRNA-1273. A density of about 2 million PBMC per well was used; these cells were cultured with roughly 10 IU/ml IL-2 and 10 ug/ml peptides. Days 3 and 7 saw half the medium replaced with IL-2 medium. The CDR3 has 15 residues. With 1 base removed from V and 1 base from J, the gap between germline ends came to 10 bases. The germline V gene has CDR1 LGHDT and CDR2 YNNKEL (reference sequence).

General observations from the study: Clones induced by infection and by vaccine showed marked clonal contraction late after vaccination.

The rearrangement joins TRBV3-1 (or the pseudogene TRBV3-2) to TRBJ1-1, with D tentatively TRBD1 (5 bases). This specimen consisted of CD4+ T cells from PBMCs cultured with HCoV-229E spike peptides, obtained after COVID-19 vaccination. The clonotype originates from a human donor who received a COVID-19 vaccine. The CDR3 region is CASSQGAGTNTEAFF. CDR3 sequence (DNA): TGTGCCAGCAGCCAAGGTGCAGGGACGAACACTGAAGCTTTCTTT.